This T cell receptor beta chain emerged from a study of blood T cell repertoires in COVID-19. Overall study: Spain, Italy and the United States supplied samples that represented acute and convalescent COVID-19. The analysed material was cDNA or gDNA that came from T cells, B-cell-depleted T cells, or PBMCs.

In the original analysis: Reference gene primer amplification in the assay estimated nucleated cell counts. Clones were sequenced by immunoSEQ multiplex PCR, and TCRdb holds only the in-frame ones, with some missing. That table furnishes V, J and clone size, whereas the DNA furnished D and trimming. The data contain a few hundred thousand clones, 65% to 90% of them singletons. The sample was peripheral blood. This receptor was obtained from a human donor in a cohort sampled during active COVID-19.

The CDR3: CASSAGTGSSGELFF. As DNA, the CDR3 is TGTGCCAGCAGCGCCGGGACAGGGTCATCCGGGGAGCTGTTTTTT. This chain links TRBV9 with TRBJ2-2; 9 bases fit TRBD1. Trimming cost V 3 bases and J 6 bases; bases outside gene matches: 6. CDR1 and CDR2 (germline): SGDLS, YYNGEE. CDR3 length: 15 amino acids.